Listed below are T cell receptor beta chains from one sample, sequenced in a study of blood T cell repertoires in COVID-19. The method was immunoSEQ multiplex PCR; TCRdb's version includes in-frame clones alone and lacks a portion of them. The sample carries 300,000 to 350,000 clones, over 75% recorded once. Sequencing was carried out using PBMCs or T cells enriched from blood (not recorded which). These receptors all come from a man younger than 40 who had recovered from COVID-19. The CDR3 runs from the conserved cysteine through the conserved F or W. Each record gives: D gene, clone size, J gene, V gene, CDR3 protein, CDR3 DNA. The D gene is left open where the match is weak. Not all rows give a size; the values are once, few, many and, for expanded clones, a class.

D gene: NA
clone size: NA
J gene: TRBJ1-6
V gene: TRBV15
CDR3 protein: CATSSYQGSYNSPLHF
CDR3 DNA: TGTGCCACCAGCAGTTACCAGGGCTCCTATAATTCACCCCTCCACTTT

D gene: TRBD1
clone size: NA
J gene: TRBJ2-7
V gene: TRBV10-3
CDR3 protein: CAISGGGQGSSYEQYF
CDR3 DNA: TGTGCCATCAGTGGGGGAGGACAGGGAAGCTCCTACGAGCAGTACTTC

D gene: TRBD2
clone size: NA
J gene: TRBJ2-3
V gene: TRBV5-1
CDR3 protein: CASSMAGDLDTQYF
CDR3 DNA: TGCGCCAGCAGCATGGCGGGGGACTTAGATACGCAGTATTTT

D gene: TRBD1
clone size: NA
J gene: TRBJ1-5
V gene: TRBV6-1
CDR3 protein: CASSEGQVVRNQPQHF
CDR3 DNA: TGTGCCAGCAGTGAGGGACAGGTGGTCCGCAATCAGCCCCAGCATTTT

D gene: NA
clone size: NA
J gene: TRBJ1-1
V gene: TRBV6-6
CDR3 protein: CASSREAFPLAGTEAFF
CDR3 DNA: TGTGCCAGCAGTCGGGAGGCTTTCCCCCTTGCGGGCACTGAAGCTTTCTTT

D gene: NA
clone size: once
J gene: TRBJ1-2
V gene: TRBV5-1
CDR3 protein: CASSLATGMRDYGYTF
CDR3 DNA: TGCGCCAGCAGCTTGGCTACAGGGATGAGAGACTATGGCTACACCTTC

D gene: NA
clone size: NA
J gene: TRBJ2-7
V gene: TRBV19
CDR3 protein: CASSITYEQYF
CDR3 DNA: TGTGCCAGTAGTATCACCTACGAGCAGTACTTC

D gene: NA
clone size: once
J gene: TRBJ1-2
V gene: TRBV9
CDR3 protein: CASSPRDSSRGYTF
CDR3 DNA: TGTGCCAGCAGCCCTCGGGACTCCTCGAGAGGCTACACCTTC

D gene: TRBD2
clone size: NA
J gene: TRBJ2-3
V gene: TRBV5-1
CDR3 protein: CASSLGGLAGTDTQYF
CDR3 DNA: TGCGCCAGCAGCTTGGGTGGACTAGCGGGCACAGATACGCAGTATTTT

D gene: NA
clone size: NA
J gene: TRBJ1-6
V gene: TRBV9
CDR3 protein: CASSVGASDSPLHF
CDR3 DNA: TGTGCCAGCAGCGTAGGCGCGAGCGATTCACCCCTCCACTTT

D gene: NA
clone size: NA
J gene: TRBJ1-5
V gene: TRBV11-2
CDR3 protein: CASSLDRNQPQHF
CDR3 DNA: TGTGCCAGCAGCTTAGACAGGAATCAGCCCCAGCATTTT

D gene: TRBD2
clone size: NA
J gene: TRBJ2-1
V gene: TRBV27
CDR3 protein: CASSFGGGNEQFF
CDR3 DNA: TGTGCCAGCAGTTTCGGGGGGGGGAATGAGCAGTTCTTC

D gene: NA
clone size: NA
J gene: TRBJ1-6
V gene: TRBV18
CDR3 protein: CASSPPRRPNSPLHF
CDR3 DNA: TGTGCCAGCTCACCACCTCGGAGGCCTAATTCACCCCTCCACTTT

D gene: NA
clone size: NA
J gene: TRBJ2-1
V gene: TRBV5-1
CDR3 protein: CASSLGPSSYNEQFF
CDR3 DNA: TGCGCCAGCAGCCTAGGCCCTTCAAGCTACAATGAGCAGTTCTTC

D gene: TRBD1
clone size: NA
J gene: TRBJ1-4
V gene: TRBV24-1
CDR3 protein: CATSDWGQGGEKLFF
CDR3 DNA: TGTGCCACCAGTGACTGGGGACAGGGTGGCGAAAAACTGTTTTTT

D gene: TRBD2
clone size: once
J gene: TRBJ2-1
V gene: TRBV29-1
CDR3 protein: CSVVGTSRYNEQFF
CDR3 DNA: TGCAGCGTAGTCGGGACTAGCCGTTACAATGAGCAGTTCTTC

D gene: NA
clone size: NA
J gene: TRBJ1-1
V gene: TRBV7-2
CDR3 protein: CASSLELGAAFF
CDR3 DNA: TGTGCCAGCAGCTTAGAGTTGGGCGCAGCTTTCTTT

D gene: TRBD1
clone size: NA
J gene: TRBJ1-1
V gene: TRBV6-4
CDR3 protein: CASSDSPDRGTEAFF
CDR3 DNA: TGTGCCAGCAGTGACTCCCCCGACAGGGGAACTGAAGCTTTCTTT

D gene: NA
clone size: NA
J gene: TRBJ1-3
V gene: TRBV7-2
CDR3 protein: CASSSRVSSGNTIYF
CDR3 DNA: TGTGCCAGCAGCTCCAGGGTGAGCTCTGGAAACACCATATATTTT

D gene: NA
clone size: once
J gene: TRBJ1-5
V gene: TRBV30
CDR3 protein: CAWSPSRASNQPQHF
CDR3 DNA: TGTGCCTGGAGTCCCTCCAGGGCTAGCAATCAGCCCCAGCATTTT

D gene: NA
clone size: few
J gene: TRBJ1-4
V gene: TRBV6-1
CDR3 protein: CASSGREQGGRANEKLFF
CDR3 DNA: TGTGCCAGCAGTGGCCGGGAACAAGGGGGTCGGGCTAATGAAAAACTGTTTTTT

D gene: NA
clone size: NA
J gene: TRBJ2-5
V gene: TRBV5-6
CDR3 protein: CASSLLRSRTGQETQYF
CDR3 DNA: TGTGCCAGCAGCTTGTTGCGCTCACGAACCGGGCAAGAGACCCAGTACTTC

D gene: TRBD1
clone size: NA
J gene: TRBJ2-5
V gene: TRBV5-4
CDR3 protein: CASSPRVDRNQETQYF
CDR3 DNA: TGTGCCAGCAGCCCAAGAGTGGACAGGAACCAAGAGACCCAGTACTTC

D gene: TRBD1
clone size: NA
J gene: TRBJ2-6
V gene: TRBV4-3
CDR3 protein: CASSQEDRAYTRVGANVLTF
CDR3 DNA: TGCGCCAGCAGCCAAGAGGACAGGGCTTACACTCGGGTTGGGGCCAACGTCCTGACTTTC